Shown below are 25 T cell receptor beta chains from a single sample sequenced in a study of blood T cell repertoires in COVID-19. TCRdb's copy holds only in-frame clones and misses some; the assay was immunoSEQ multiplex PCR. In the table there are 300,000 or so clones, around 90% of which are singletons. The sequenced material came from peripheral blood. Receptors originate from a man aged 45-65 years with active or convalescent COVID-19.

This rearrangement joins TRBV7-2 to TRBJ2-3, with D maybe TRBD2 (5 bases). CDR1 is SGHTA and CDR2 is FQGNSA in the germline V gene. V gave up 3 bases and J gave up 0 bases, with 7 bases separating them. The CDR3 contains 14 residues. CDR3 amino acids: CASSLDSSTDTQYF. The CDR3, as DNA: TGTGCCAGCAGCTTGGACTCCAGCACAGATACGCAGTATTTT.

The chain is built from TRBV28 and TRBJ2-7; 10 bases agree with TRBD2. The junction had 8 bases not matched to a gene; V was cut back by 5 bases and J by 4 bases. CDR3 size: 15 residues. Germline values: CDR1 MDHEN, CDR2 SYDVKM. In DNA, the CDR3 is TGTGCCAGCAGTGGGGCTAGCGGGAGTGGGTACGAGCAGTACTTC. It specifies CASSGASGSGYEQYF.

The chain uses TRBV6-5 and TRBJ2-7; D uncertain. This CDR3 region has 13 residues. Germline CDR1 and CDR2: MNHEY and SVGAGI. V lost 5 bases, J lost 3 bases, and 11 bases lay in between. The chain's CDR3 is CASSPPPNYEQYF. The CDR3 coding sequence is TGTGCCAGCAGTCCACCTCCTAACTACGAGCAGTACTTC.

The J gene is TRBJ1-6, the V gene TRBV5-1; 10 nucleotides match TRBD1. The CDR3 covers 16 residues. Germline lookup yields CDR1 SGHRS and CDR2 YFSETQ. V shed 7 bases and J 10 bases; nucleotides not matched to a gene: 14. The CDR3 DNA sequence: TGCGCCAGCGCCAAAAGGGGACAGGGGACAGAGTCACCCCTCCACTTT. Amino acid sequence: CASAKRGQGTESPLHF.

This chain connects TRBV28 to TRBJ1-4; 7 bases match TRBD1. Germline-derived CDR1 and CDR2 are MDHEN and SYDVKM. This CDR3 comprises 14 residues. Trimming removed 8 bases from V and 5 bases from J; junction bases left unmatched: 8. This CDR3 reads CASGVDRLNEKLFF. CDR3 nucleotides: TGTGCCAGCGGGGTGGACAGGCTAAATGAAAAACTGTTTTTT.

This rearrangement joins TRBV4-3 to TRBJ2-2; D might be TRBD1 (6 bases). The CDR3 spans 16 residues. Germline assignment: CDR1 LGHNA and CDR2 YSLEER. With 5 bases removed from V and 5 bases from J, the gap between germline ends came to 18 bases. The CDR3 is CASSVDEQGLTGELFF. CDR3 nucleotides: TGCGCCAGCAGCGTCGATGAACAGGGATTGACCGGGGAGCTGTTTTTT.

The rearrangement uses TRBV15 and TRBJ1-2, with D maybe TRBD1 (6 bases). V lost 6 bases and J 3 bases, leaving 14 bases between the germline ends. The germline CDR1 and CDR2 sequences are LNHNV and YYDKDF (reference sequence). The CDR3 length is 14 residues. The CDR3 here is CATRQGIDDYGYTF. In DNA form, the CDR3 reads TGTGCCACCAGACAGGGCATCGATGACTATGGCTACACCTTC. The variable domain in full, with the rest retrieved from reference TRBV15 and TRBJ1-2, is DAMVIQNPRYQVTQFGKPVTLSCSQTLNHNVMYWYQQKSSQAPKLLFHYYDKDFNNEADTPDNFQSRRPNTSFCFLDIRSPGLGDTAMYLCATRQGIDDYGYTFGSGTRLTVV.

This clone is termed medium-sized. The chain couples TRBV29-1 to TRBJ2-7, with a tentative D call TRBD2 (5 bases). This CDR3 has 14 residues. Germline V gene lookup returns CDR1 SQVTM and CDR2 ANQGSEA. Trimming left V 1 base short and J 0 bases short, with 10 bases between. The CDR3 DNA follows: TGCAGCGTTGAAGGGGCGGGTACCTCCTACGAGCAGTACTTC. Translation: CSVEGAGTSYEQYF.

V usage is TRBV5-6 and J usage is TRBJ2-7; TRBD2 matches at 9 bases. Germline V lookup: CDR1 SGHDT, CDR2 YYEEEE. The CDR3 consists of 16 residues. Trimming cost V 4 bases and J 0 bases; bases outside gene matches: 8. CDR3 nucleotides: TGTGCCAGCAGCCCTCGACTAGCGGTATACTCCTACGAGCAGTACTTC. Protein product: CASSPRLAVYSYEQYF. Full variable domain (remainder filled in from reference TRBV5-6 and TRBJ2-7): DAGVTQSPTHLIKTRGQQVTLRCSPKSGHDTVSWYQQALGQGPQFIFQYYEEEERQRGNFPDRFSGHQFPNYSSELNVNALLLGDSALYLCASSPRLAVYSYEQYFGPGTRLTVT.

This chain joins TRBV9 and TRBJ2-1; 9 nucleotides agree with TRBD1. The CDR3 covers 15 residues. Germline values: CDR1 SGDLS, CDR2 YYNGEE. The V gene end was trimmed by 0 bases and the J gene end by 8 bases; junction bases not matched to a gene: 6. The CDR3 reads CASSVVTGGRDEQFF. The CDR3 bases are TGTGCCAGCAGCGTAGTCACAGGGGGCCGGGATGAGCAGTTCTTC.

The chain employs TRBV7-6 and TRBJ2-2; D is undetermined. Germline V gene lookup returns CDR1 SGHVS and CDR2 FNYEAQ. The CDR3 is made up of 14 amino acids. Trimming left V 5 bases short and J 1 base short, with 8 bases between. The CDR3 here is CASSLQLNTGELFF. The CDR3 DNA reads as TGTGCCAGCAGCCTCCAGTTGAACACCGGGGAGCTGTTTTTT.

The V gene is TRBV5-6, the J gene TRBJ1-1; the match to TRBD1 covers 8 bases. Losses at the gene ends were 5 bases for V and 4 bases for J; bases not matched to a gene: 4. The CDR3 runs 13 residues. Germline CDR1 SGHDT, CDR2 YYEEEE. CDR3 coding DNA: TGTGCCAGCAGATTAGACAGGGGCACTGAAGCTTTCTTT. Encoded protein: CASRLDRGTEAFF.

As regards this clone: In the same sample, other DNA sequences code for this CDR3. The chain uses TRBV7-2 and TRBJ2-7; D remains ambiguous. CDR3 size: 15 residues. The V gene's germline CDR1 is SGHTA and CDR2 FQGNSA. Trimming took off 1 base at V and 0 bases at J, with 10 bases between the two ends. The CDR3 DNA reads as TGTGCCAGCAGCTTAGGAGGCGGCAGCTCCTACGAGCAGTACTTC. Encoded protein: CASSLGGGSSYEQYF.

This chain links TRBV15 with TRBJ1-2; 8 nucleotides match TRBD1. Looked up from germline, CDR1 is LNHNV and CDR2 is YYDKDF (reference sequence). CDR3 size: 18 residues. The junction had 13 bases not matched to a gene; V was cut back by 1 base and J by 3 bases. In DNA, the CDR3 is TGTGCCACCAGCAGAGTGTGGGGTTCCCGGGACAGGCACTATGGCTACACCTTC. It yields the protein CATSRVWGSRDRHYGYTF.

The chain carries TRBV2 and TRBJ2-2; D may be TRBD2 (6 bases). The CDR3 contains 14 residues. The germline CDR1 and CDR2 sequences are SNHLY and FYNNEI. The germline V and J ends were trimmed by 10 bases and 7 bases, with 19 bases remaining between them. The CDR3 spells CATDRDSGGGELFF. The CDR3 bases are TGTGCCACTGACCGGGACTCCGGCGGCGGGGAGCTGTTTTTT.

The chain uses TRBV12-3 or TRBV12-4 and TRBJ1-2; a possible D gene is TRBD1 (5 bases). This CDR3 contains 13 residues. With 5 bases removed from V and 3 bases from J, the gap between germline ends came to 10 bases. CDR3 in amino acids: CASSPQGDYGYTF. In DNA form, the CDR3 reads TGTGCCAGCAGTCCTCAAGGGGACTATGGCTACACCTTC.

The rearrangement uses TRBV6-5 and TRBJ2-7; TRBD2 might be the D (5 bases). The V and J ends lost 6 bases and 1 base respectively, with 16 bases between them. This CDR3 has 15 amino acids. Germline V lookup: CDR1 MNHEY, CDR2 SVGAGI. CDR3 in DNA: TGTGCCAGCAGGGCGACTTCGGGATTATCCTACGAGCAGTACTTC. Its translation: CASRATSGLSYEQYF.

J is TRBJ1-5 and V is TRBV28; 8 nucleotides match TRBD1. Germline V lookup: CDR1 MDHEN, CDR2 SYDVKM. J gave up 5 bases and V 2 bases, and 8 bases lay outside the gene matches. The CDR3 sequence is 16 residues long. CDR3 residues: CASSLPMTGAYQPQHF. The CDR3 region has the DNA TGTGCCAGCAGTTTACCCATGACAGGGGCGTATCAGCCCCAGCATTTT.

The chain carries TRBV7-8 and TRBJ1-2, with D perhaps matching TRBD1 (5 bases). CDR3 length: 14 residues. V was shortened by 5 bases and J by 7 bases, with 17 bases between the two germline ends. Germline CDR1 and CDR2: SGHVS and FQNEAQ. The CDR3 DNA follows: TGTGCCAGCAGCCCAACCACAGGTGCTGGTGGCTACACCTTC. Translated, it gives CASSPTTGAGGYTF.

CDR3 region: CATSDPREGGNEQFF. CDR3 in DNA: TGTGCCACCAGTGATCCCCGGGAGGGGGGGAATGAGCAGTTCTTC. This rearrangement joins TRBV24-1 to TRBJ2-1; 8 bases map to TRBD2. Germline assignment: CDR1 KGHDR and CDR2 SFDVKD. The CDR3 has 15 residues. After removal of 3 bases from V and 7 bases from J, the junction contained 7 bases not matched to a gene.

This chain uses TRBV5-5 with TRBJ1-5; 8 bases agree with TRBD1. V lost 4 bases to trimming and J lost 0 bases; unmatched junction nucleotides: 9. The CDR3 consists of 17 residues. Per germline, CDR1 SGHKS and CDR2 YYEKEE (reference sequence). CDR3 bases: TGTGCCAGCAGCATAGGACAGGGTGGAGCTAGCAATCAGCCCCAGCATTTT. Its translation: CASSIGQGGASNQPQHF.

This rearrangement joins TRBV6-5 to TRBJ1-4, with D maybe TRBD1 (6 bases). The CDR3 spans 15 residues. Germline V gene sequence: CDR1 MNHEY, CDR2 SVGAGI. V lost 6 bases and J 2 bases, leaving 13 bases between the germline ends. The CDR3 DNA reads as TGTGCCAGCAGAAGGGGGGGTTTGACTAATGAAAAACTGTTTTTT. This sequence encodes CASRRGGLTNEKLFF.

This clone is a singleton in its sample. The chain has TRBV14 and TRBJ2-3; tentatively, D is TRBD1 (6 bases). V lost 2 bases and J 3 bases, leaving 24 bases between the germline ends. Looked up from germline, CDR1 is SGHDN and CDR2 is FVKESK. The CDR3 has 19 amino acids. The CDR3 region is CASSQHGLRDTTFTDTQYF. CDR3 nucleotides: TGTGCCAGCAGCCAACATGGGTTGAGGGACACCACTTTTACAGATACGCAGTATTTT.

The gene calls are TRBV6-5 and TRBJ1-2; D is perhaps TRBD1 (6 bases). V lost 0 bases and J 2 bases, leaving 13 bases between the germline ends. In germline, CDR1 is MNHEY, CDR2 SVGAGI. CDR3 length: 16 amino acids. CDR3 DNA sequence: TGTGCCAGCAGTTACTCTGGCACGACAGGCAACTATGGCTACACCTTC. Amino acid sequence: CASSYSGTTGNYGYTF.

This chain links TRBV2 with TRBJ1-4; D perhaps matches TRBD1 (5 bases). Trimming shortened V by 3 bases and J by 8 bases, and 7 bases separated the two germline ends. Germline assignment: CDR1 SNHLY and CDR2 FYNNEI. The CDR3 contains 12 residues. This CDR3 is CASSEGREKLFF. For the CDR3, the DNA is TGTGCCAGCAGTGAGGGGCGGGAAAAACTGTTTTTT.